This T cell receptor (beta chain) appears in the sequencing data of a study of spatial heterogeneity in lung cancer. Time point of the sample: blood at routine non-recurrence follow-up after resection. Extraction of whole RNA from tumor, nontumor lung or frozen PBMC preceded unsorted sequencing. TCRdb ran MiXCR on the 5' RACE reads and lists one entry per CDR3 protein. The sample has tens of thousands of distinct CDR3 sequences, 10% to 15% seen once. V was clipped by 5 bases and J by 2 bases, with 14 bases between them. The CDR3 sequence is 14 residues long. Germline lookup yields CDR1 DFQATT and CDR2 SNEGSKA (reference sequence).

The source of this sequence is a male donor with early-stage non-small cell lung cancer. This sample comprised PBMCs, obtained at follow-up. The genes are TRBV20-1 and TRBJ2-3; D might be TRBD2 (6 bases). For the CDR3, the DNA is TGCAGTGCTTATAGCGGAGCCTACACAGATACGCAGTATTTT. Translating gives CSAYSGAYTDTQYF.